This T cell receptor beta chain is drawn from a study of cytomegalovirus exposure and HLA in healthy donors. The PCR made use of 60 Vbeta and 13 Jbeta primers. Clones were read by immunoSEQ multiplex PCR, and TCRdb kept only the in-frame ones, dropping some. The sample contains about 120,000 clones, 65% to 80% of which appear only once. Germline CDR1 SGHNT, CDR2 YYREEE (reference sequence). This CDR3 has 14 residues. Trimming stripped 2 bases from V and 1 base from J, with 9 bases between. The receptor comes from a woman in her thirties or forties in good health and CMV-seropositive. The sequencing sample was made of PBMCs. This rearrangement joins TRBV5-4 to TRBJ1-1, with D tentatively TRBD1 (5 bases). The CDR3 DNA follows: TGTGCCAGCAGCTTTCAAGACAGGAACACTGAAGCTTTCTTT. Residues: CASSFQDRNTEAFF.